One and the same sample provided the 13 T cell receptor beta chains below, sequenced in a study of blood T cells in healthy people across ages. A second roughly 6 to 12 cycle PCR used barcoded and J-beta primers. TCRdb reprocessed the 5' RACE reads via MiXCR and lists one record per CDR3 protein. The sample yields over 1,500,000 distinct CDR3 sequences, roughly 49% seen once. Sequencing used blood. The receptors were sampled from a middle-aged woman in good health.

The chain employs TRBV20-1 and TRBJ1-2, with TRBD1 as a possible D gene (5 bases). The CDR3 runs 13 residues. V lost 1 base and J 5 bases, leaving 11 bases between the germline ends. Germline assignment: CDR1 DFQATT and CDR2 SNEGSKA (reference sequence). The CDR3 nucleotides are TGCAGTGCTAGAGCCCAGGGACGTTATGGCTACACCTTC. It codes for CSARAQGRYGYTF.

As to this clonotype: The junction departs from germline at one end; a sequencing error may be responsible. The rearrangement joins TRBV5-6 to TRBJ1-2; D might be TRBD1 (5 bases). CDR3 size: 15 residues. CDR1 and CDR2 from the germline V gene are SGHDT and YYEEEE. The CDR3 loop is CASSLGLGLTSGYTF. The CDR3, as DNA: TGCGCCAGCAGCTTGGGATTGGGGCTGACCTCTGGCTACACCTTC.

The chain couples TRBV14 to TRBJ2-4; D possibly corresponds to TRBD2 (5 bases). TRBJ2-5 matches the DNA end more closely, so the J call is doubtful. The CDR3 consists of 16 residues. From germline, CDR1 is SGHDN and CDR2 FVKESK. The CDR3 DNA follows: TGTGCCAGCAGCCAAGATATGGCGGGCGAGACAGAGACCCAGTACTTC. It specifies CASSQDMAGETETQYF.

This clonotype has more than one count but fewer than ten. This rearrangement joins TRBV20-1 to TRBJ2-1; 11 nucleotides match TRBD2. TRBJ2-7 matches the DNA end more closely, so the J call is doubtful. Germline V gene sequence: CDR1 DFQATT, CDR2 SNEGSKA (reference sequence). The CDR3 is 15 amino acids. The CDR3 nucleotides are TGCAGTGCTAAACCACTAGCGGGGGCCTACAATGAGCAGTACTTC. Translated, it gives CSAKPLAGAYNEQYF.

The chain uses TRBV7-2 and TRBJ2-5; 9 nucleotides line up with TRBD1. The length of the CDR3 is 16 residues. The ends lost 4 bases at V and 8 bases at J; junction bases unmatched: 14. Germline assignment: CDR1 SGHTA and CDR2 FQGNSA. CDR3 amino acids: CASSWDPPGQGGTQYF. The CDR3 DNA reads TGTGCCAGCAGCTGGGACCCCCCGGGACAGGGTGGAACCCAGTACTTC.

The chain has TRBV28 and TRBJ2-3; 10 nucleotides agree with TRBD2. V shed 6 bases, J shed 2 bases, and the junction held 8 bases outside the gene matches. This CDR3 comprises 16 residues. Germline loops: CDR1 MDHEN, CDR2 SYDVKM. CDR3 sequence (DNA): TGTGCCAGCAGGTCGGAACTAGCGGGGTTCACAGATACGCAGTATTTT. As protein: CASRSELAGFTDTQYF.

In this sample, this clonotype turned up once. The chain has TRBV27 and TRBJ1-5; no reliable D call. This CDR3 is 15 amino acids long. V was shortened by 5 bases and J by 6 bases, with 17 bases between the two germline ends. Germline V gives CDR1 MNHEY, CDR2 SMNVEV (reference sequence). The CDR3 loop reads CASSPRGGVGQPQHF. In DNA form, the CDR3 reads TGTGCCAGCAGTCCAAGAGGTGGGGTGGGTCAGCCCCAGCATTTT.

This clonotype came up a few times. The CDR3, as DNA: TGTGCCAGCAGCATACGACTAGCGGGGGGCAATGAGCAGTTCTTC. Protein: CASSIRLAGGNEQFF. This rearrangement joins TRBV7-2 to TRBJ2-1; 13 bases line up with TRBD2. This CDR3 comprises 15 residues. In germline, CDR1 is SGHTA, CDR2 FQGNSA. The junction had 4 bases not matched to a gene; V was cut back by 5 bases and J by 6 bases.

This clonotype appeared a few times. CDR3 sequence reads: CASSPSPLRAFKNIQYF. Written as DNA, the CDR3 is TGTGCCAGCAGCCCGAGTCCCCTACGGGCATTTAAAAACATTCAGTACTTC. V usage is TRBV7-6 and J usage is TRBJ2-4, with D unclear. The length of the CDR3 is 17 residues. The germline V and J ends were trimmed by 5 bases and 4 bases, with 21 bases remaining between them. Germline V gives CDR1 SGHVS, CDR2 FNYEAQ.

The rearrangement uses TRBV7-3 and TRBJ2-3, with a weak D call TRBD2 (5 bases). Germline assignment: CDR1 SGHTA and CDR2 FQGTGA. This CDR3 is 15 amino acids long. V shed 4 bases and J shed 0 bases, with 11 bases lying between them. CDR3 residues: CASSYERSSTDTQYF. In DNA, the CDR3 is TGTGCCAGCAGCTACGAGCGGAGTAGCACAGATACGCAGTATTTT. The full variable domain, with the rest looked up from reference TRBV7-3 and TRBJ2-3, is GAGVSQTPSNKVTEKGKYVELRCDPISGHTALYWYRQSLGQGPEFLIYFQGTGAADDSGLPNDRFFAVRPEGSVSTLKIQRTERGDSAVYLCASSYERSSTDTQYFGPGTRLTVL.

The CDR3 DNA is TGCGCCAGCAGCCCTGACCGGGACTTAGATACGCAGTATTTT. It codes for CASSPDRDLDTQYF. V gene TRBV4-1 combines with J gene TRBJ2-3; possible D gene TRBD2, 6 bases. Germline V gene data show CDR1 as MGHRA and CDR2 as YSYEKL. The CDR3 has 14 amino acids. V was clipped by 4 bases and J by 5 bases, with 13 bases between them.

V usage is TRBV7-2 and J usage is TRBJ2-1, with 9 bases lining up with TRBD1. Germline CDR1 reads SGHTA; CDR2 reads FQGNSA. This CDR3 is built from 13 residues. V lost 7 bases and J lost 8; bases outside the gene matches: 6. CDR3 region: CASTETGGYEQFF. The CDR3 DNA sequence: TGTGCCAGCACCGAAACAGGGGGCTATGAGCAGTTCTTC.

CDR3 loop: CASSVREDTEAFF. The CDR3 DNA follows: TGTGCCAGCAGTGTAAGGGAGGACACTGAAGCTTTCTTT. The rearrangement links TRBV12-3 or TRBV12-4 to TRBJ1-1; D not certain. Trimming removed 5 bases from V and 3 bases from J, with 10 bases in between. CDR3 length: 13 residues.